This T cell receptor (beta chain) is drawn from a study of blood T cell repertoires in COVID-19. This clone was counted once. The data were produced by immunoSEQ multiplex PCR, yet TCRdb's version contains in-frame clones alone and is incomplete. The data hold about 190,000 clones, with about 81% observed a single time. Sequencing used peripheral blood. The TCR was taken from a woman aged 80 or older with COVID-19, enrolled during active disease.

The chain's CDR3 is CASSRGGGGARNEQFF. Written as DNA, the CDR3 is TGTGCCAGCAGCCGCGGTGGCGGGGGGGCTCGGAATGAGCAGTTCTTC. This rearrangement joins TRBV11-3 to TRBJ2-1; 9 bases are a match to TRBD2. CDR3 length equals 16 residues. Per germline, CDR1 SGHNT and CDR2 YENEEA. The V segment lost 5 bases and the J segment 7 bases; nucleotides outside the gene matches: 12.